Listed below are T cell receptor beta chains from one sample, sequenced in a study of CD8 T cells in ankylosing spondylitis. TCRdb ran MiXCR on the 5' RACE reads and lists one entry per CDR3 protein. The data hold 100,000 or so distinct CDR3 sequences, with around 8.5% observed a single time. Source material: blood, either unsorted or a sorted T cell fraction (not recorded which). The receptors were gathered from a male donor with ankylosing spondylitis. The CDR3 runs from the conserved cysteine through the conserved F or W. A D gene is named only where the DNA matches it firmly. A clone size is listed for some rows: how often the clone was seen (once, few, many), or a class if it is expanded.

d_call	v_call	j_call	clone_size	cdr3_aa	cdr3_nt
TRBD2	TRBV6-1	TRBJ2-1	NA	CASIPFPTSAHSYNEQFF	TGTGCCAGCATCCCTTTTCCGACTAGCGCGCACTCCTACAATGAGCAGTTCTTC
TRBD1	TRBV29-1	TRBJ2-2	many	CSAAGQANLNTGELFF	TGCAGCGCTGCGGGACAGGCCAACCTTAACACCGGGGAGCTGTTTTTT
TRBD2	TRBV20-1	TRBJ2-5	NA	CSARPVLERELVKTQYF	TGCAGTGCTAGGCCTGTCCTGGAGCGGGAGTTGGTGAAGACCCAGTACTTC
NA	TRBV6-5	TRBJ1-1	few	CASSYGGEGAFF	TGTGCCAGCAGTTACGGGGGGGAGGGGGCTTTCTTT
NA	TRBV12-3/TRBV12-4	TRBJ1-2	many	CASTPGTLLSNGYTF	TGTGCCAGCACCCCCGGGACACTTCTTTCGAATGGCTACACCTTC
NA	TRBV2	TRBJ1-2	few	CASNEGSYYGYTF	TGTGCCAGCAACGAGGGTTCCTATTATGGCTACACCTTC
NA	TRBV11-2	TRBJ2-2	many	CATYSNTGELFF	TGTGCCACCTACAGCAACACCGGGGAGCTGTTTTTT
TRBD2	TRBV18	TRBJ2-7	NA	CASSPDSAGSSYEQYF	TGTGCCAGCTCACCCGACTCAGCGGGAAGCTCCTACGAGCAGTACTTC
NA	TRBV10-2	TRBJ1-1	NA	CASSKGTNTQAFF	TGCGCCAGCAGTAAGGGGACGAACACTCAAGCTTTCTTT
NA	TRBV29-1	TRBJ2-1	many	CSVFQGYGNEQFF	TGCAGCGTTTTCCAGGGGTATGGCAATGAGCAGTTCTTC
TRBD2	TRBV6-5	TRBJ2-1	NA	CASSYASGGSYNEQFF	TGTGCCAGCAGTTACGCTAGCGGGGGCTCCTACAATGAGCAGTTCTTC
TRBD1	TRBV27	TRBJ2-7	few	CASSSRTGGHEQYF	TGTGCCAGCAGCTCTCGGACAGGGGGCCACGAGCAGTACTTC
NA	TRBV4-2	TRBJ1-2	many	CASSQDKYSGPVIYGYTF	TGTGCCAGCAGCCAAGATAAATACTCAGGTCCCGTAATCTATGGCTACACCTTC
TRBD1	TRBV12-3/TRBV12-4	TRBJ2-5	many	CASSFTTGGQETQYF	TGTGCCAGCAGTTTTACGACAGGGGGCCAAGAGACCCAGTACTTC
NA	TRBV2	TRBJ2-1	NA	CASSIAASSYNEQFF	TGTGCCAGCAGTATAGCGGCCAGCTCCTACAATGAGCAGTTCTTC
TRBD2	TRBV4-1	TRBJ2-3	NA	CASSQDLAADTDTQYF	TGCGCCAGCAGCCAAGACCTAGCGGCGGACACAGATACGCAGTATTTT
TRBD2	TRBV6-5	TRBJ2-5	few	CASSYPSGSTTQYF	TGTGCCAGCAGTTACCCTAGCGGGAGTACGACCCAGTACTTC
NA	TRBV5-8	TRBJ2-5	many	CASSLQGGSTETQYF	TGTGCCAGCAGCCTACAGGGAGGGTCTACGGAGACCCAGTACTTC
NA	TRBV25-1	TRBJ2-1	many	CASSEVGPYNEQFF	TGTGCCAGCAGTGAAGTCGGCCCCTACAATGAGCAGTTCTTC
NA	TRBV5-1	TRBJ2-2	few	CASSHGPPGTLTGELFF	TGCGCCAGCAGCCATGGACCACCCGGGACACTTACCGGGGAGCTGTTTTTT
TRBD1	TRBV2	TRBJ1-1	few	CASSDGTDMNTEAFF	TGTGCCAGCAGTGATGGGACAGATATGAACACTGAAGCTTTCTTT
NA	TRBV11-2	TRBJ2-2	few	CASSFLYRGRHNTGELFF	TGTGCCAGCAGCTTTCTTTATAGGGGCAGGCACAACACCGGGGAGCTGTTTTTT
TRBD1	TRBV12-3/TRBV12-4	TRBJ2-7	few	CASSRGQGTYEQYF	TGTGCCAGCAGTAGGGGACAGGGGACCTACGAGCAGTACTTC
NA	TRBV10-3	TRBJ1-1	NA	CAIVSPGSIEAFF	TGTGCCATCGTTAGTCCAGGGTCCATTGAAGCTTTCTTT
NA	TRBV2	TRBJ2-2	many	CASSVSRIENTGELFF	TGTGCCAGCAGTGTATCCCGGATAGAGAACACCGGGGAGCTGTTTTTT
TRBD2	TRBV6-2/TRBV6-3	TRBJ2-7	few	CASSRSSSGSSEQYF	TGTGCCAGCAGCAGGAGTTCTAGCGGGAGTTCCGAGCAGTACTTC
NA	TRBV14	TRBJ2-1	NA	CASSPWGAAEQFF	TGTGCCAGCAGCCCTTGGGGGGCCGCCGAGCAGTTCTTC
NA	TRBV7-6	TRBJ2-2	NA	CASSLEGYGELFF	TGTGCCAGCAGCCTCGAGGGATACGGGGAGCTGTTTTTT
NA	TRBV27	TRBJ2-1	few	CASSRTHSGDNEQFF	TGTGCCAGCAGTCGCACCCACTCCGGGGACAATGAGCAGTTCTTC
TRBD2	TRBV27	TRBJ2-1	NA	CASSTGTSGGQQFF	TGTGCCAGCAGTACGGGGACTAGCGGGGGGCAGCAGTTCTTC
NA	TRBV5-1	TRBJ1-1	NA	CASSSPPNTEAFF	TGCGCCAGCAGCTCTCCACCTAACACTGAAGCTTTCTTT
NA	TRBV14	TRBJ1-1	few	CASSQDLPGSGPMNTEAFF	TGTGCCAGCAGCCAAGATCTTCCGGGTTCCGGTCCGATGAACACTGAAGCTTTCTTT